Shown below are 28 T cell receptor beta chains from a single sample sequenced in a study of blood T cell repertoires in COVID-19. TCRdb's table, derived via immunoSEQ multiplex PCR, lists solely in-frame clones and lacks some. Of roughly 88,000 clones in the sample, 75% to 95% were seen once. The sample taken for sequencing was peripheral blood. The receptors derive from a woman aged 45 to 65 in a cohort sampled during active COVID-19.

The chain uses TRBV6-6 and TRBJ1-2; the match to TRBD1 covers 9 bases. J lost 7 bases, V lost 6 bases, and 18 bases had no gene match. This CDR3 contains 17 residues. Germline V gene lookup returns CDR1 MNHNY and CDR2 SVGAGI (reference sequence). CDR3 nucleotide sequence: TGTGCCAGCAGCCGACTTACGGGACAGGGTAAAACTGCTGGCTACACCTTC. As protein: CASSRLTGQGKTAGYTF.

The chain employs TRBV19 and TRBJ2-3; 12 bases agree with TRBD2. Germline V gene data show CDR1 as LNHDA and CDR2 as SQIVND (reference sequence). With V trimmed by 9 bases and J by 6 bases, 7 bases remained unmatched. The CDR3 contains 14 residues. Written as DNA, the CDR3 is TGTGCCAGCACTAGCGGGAGGCTTTCGGATACGCAGTATTTT. Protein product: CASTSGRLSDTQYF.

Only one count was recorded for this clone. This chain joins TRBV5-4 and TRBJ1-4, with 10 bases fitting TRBD1. Unmatched junction bases numbered 7, after V lost 4 bases and J lost 10 bases. CDR3 length equals 14 residues. In germline, CDR1 is SGHNT, CDR2 YYREEE (reference sequence). In nucleotides, the CDR3 is TGTGCCAGCAGCCCGGGACAGGGGACAGGAAAACTGTTTTTT. Protein: CASSPGQGTGKLFF.

CDR3 loop: CASSFDSNYGYTF. The CDR3 DNA reads TGTGCCAGCAGTTTTGACAGTAACTATGGCTACACCTTC. This chain joins TRBV12-3 or TRBV12-4 and TRBJ1-2, with a possible D match to TRBD1 (5 bases). This CDR3 comprises 13 residues. The ends were cut back, 3 bases at V and 1 base at J, with 6 bases in the middle.

V and J are TRBV5-5 and TRBJ2-6; 11 bases line up with TRBD1. This CDR3 region has 18 residues. Germline V lookup: CDR1 SGHKS, CDR2 YYEKEE (reference sequence). The ends lost 0 bases at V and 0 bases at J; junction bases unmatched: 2. CDR3 DNA sequence: TGTGCCAGCAGCTTGGTAGGGACAGGGGGCTCTGGGGCCAACGTCCTGACTTTC. This translates into CASSLVGTGGSGANVLTF. Supplemented by reference TRBV5-5 and TRBJ2-6, the full variable domain reads DAGVTQSPTHLIKTRGQQVTLRCSPISGHKSVSWYQQVLGQGPQFIFQYYEKEERGRGNFPDRFSARQFPNYSSELNVNALLLGDSALYLCASSLVGTGGSGANVLTFGAGSRLTVL.

The chain carries TRBV5-4 and TRBJ1-3; 7 bases align to TRBD1. Germline V CDR1 and CDR2: SGHNT, YYREEE (reference sequence). The CDR3 sequence is 14 residues long. Trimming removed 4 bases from V and 1 base from J; junction bases left unmatched: 2. In nucleotides, the CDR3 is TGTGCCAGCAGCCGGGACAGTTCTGGAAACACCATATATTTT. Translation: CASSRDSSGNTIYF. The whole variable domain, filled in from reference TRBV5-4 and TRBJ1-3, reads ETGVTQSPTHLIKTRGQQVTLRCSSQSGHNTVSWYQQALGQGPQFIFQYYREEENGRGNFPPRFSGLQFPNYSSELNVNALELDDSALYLCASSRDSSGNTIYFGEGSWLTVV.

This chain links TRBV7-8 with TRBJ2-6; D call uncertain. With 9 bases removed from V and 2 bases from J, the gap between germline ends came to 8 bases. Per the germline V gene, CDR1 is SGHVS and CDR2 is FQNEAQ. The length of the CDR3 is 13 residues. The CDR3 region has the DNA TGTGCCAGTTTGGCCCCTGGGGCCAACGTCCTGACTTTC. As protein: CASLAPGANVLTF.

V gene TRBV19 combines with J gene TRBJ1-1, with D perhaps matching TRBD1 (5 bases). The CDR3 is 16 residues long. The V end lost 3 bases, the J end lost 1 base, and 15 bases lay between the germline ends. Germline loops: CDR1 LNHDA, CDR2 SQIVND (reference sequence). CDR3 DNA: TGTGCCAGTAGTATCCGCAGGACATTCCAGAACACTGAAGCTTTCTTT. It specifies CASSIRRTFQNTEAFF. Variable domain in full (rest from reference TRBV19 and TRBJ1-1): DGGITQSPKYLFRKEGQNVTLSCEQNLNHDAMYWYRQDPGQGLRLIYYSQIVNDFQKGDIAEGYSVSREKKESFPLTVTSAQKNPTAFYLCASSIRRTFQNTEAFFGQGTRLTVV.

The chain couples TRBV5-1 to TRBJ2-3; 11 bases are shared with TRBD2. CDR3 length equals 15 residues. CDR1 SGHRS and CDR2 YFSETQ come from the germline V gene. The trim removed 3 bases at V and 0 bases at J, leaving 0 bases unmatched. The CDR3 spells CASSWTSGSTDTQYF. The DNA for the CDR3 is TGCGCCAGCAGCTGGACTAGCGGGAGCACAGATACGCAGTATTTT.

V and J are TRBV7-9 and TRBJ1-3; tentatively, D is TRBD1 (5 bases). The CDR3 sequence is 15 residues long. The V end lost 0 bases, the J end lost 2 bases, and 8 bases lay between the germline ends. The germline CDR1 and CDR2 sequences are SEHNR and FQNEAQ (reference sequence). The CDR3 region has the DNA TGTGCCAGCAGCTTAGCAGGGGATGCTGGAAACACCATATATTTT. This gives the protein CASSLAGDAGNTIYF.

This clone was counted once. The chain employs TRBV30 and TRBJ2-5, with 13 positions matching TRBD2. CDR3 length: 16 amino acids. Trimming at V came to 0 bases and at J to 2 bases, leaving 3 bases not matched to a gene. CDR1 is GTSNPN, CDR2 SVGIG, per germline (reference sequence). In DNA form, the CDR3 reads TGTGCCTGGAGTGTCGGACTAGCGGGGGATCAAGAGACCCAGTACTTC. This sequence encodes CAWSVGLAGDQETQYF.

V and J are TRBV10-3 and TRBJ2-7, with TRBD1 matching 7 bases. The CDR3 has 15 amino acids. Germline values: CDR1 ENHRY, CDR2 SYGVKD. V shed 6 bases and J 3 bases; nucleotides not matched to a gene: 11. As DNA, the CDR3 is TGTGCCATCAGGGACCCTTCGGGACAGAACTACGAGCAGTACTTC. Its protein is CAIRDPSGQNYEQYF.

Notes on this clone: Sequence at one end of the junction differs from germline and may be a read error. The chain links TRBV28 to TRBJ2-5, with D tentatively TRBD1 (6 bases). CDR3 length: 13 amino acids. CDR1 and CDR2 (germline): MDHEN, SYDVKM. CDR3 protein: CASSPGHRAYTHF. Here the CDR3 DNA reads TGTGCCAGCAGCCCGGGGCACAGGGCGTACACCCACTTC.

The V and J genes are TRBV5-1 and TRBJ2-7, with D perhaps matching TRBD2 (6 bases). Germline CDR1 and CDR2: SGHRS and YFSETQ. V dropped 3 bases and J dropped 6 bases, with 10 bases sitting between them. The CDR3 has 12 amino acids. The CDR3 reads CASSSGTFEQYF. The CDR3 DNA sequence: TGCGCCAGCAGCTCGGGGACTTTCGAGCAGTACTTC.

The chain is built from TRBV6-1 and TRBJ2-1; 9 bases align to TRBD1. The CDR3 length is 16 residues. With V trimmed by 1 base and J by 7 bases, 8 bases remained unmatched. The germline V gene has CDR1 MNHNS and CDR2 SASEGT. The CDR3 reads CASSEGLGQGHNEQFF. The CDR3 DNA reads TGTGCCAGCAGTGAAGGTTTGGGACAGGGCCATAATGAGCAGTTCTTC.

The chain joins TRBV7-9 to TRBJ2-1, with 9 nucleotides matching TRBD1. There are 15 residues in the CDR3. V dropped 5 bases and J dropped 4; count of bases not matched to a gene: 6. Germline assignment: CDR1 SEHNR and CDR2 FQNEAQ (reference sequence). CDR3 region: CASSPFGTGYNEQFF. The CDR3 DNA reads as TGTGCCAGCAGCCCTTTTGGGACAGGGTACAATGAGCAGTTCTTC.

The chain uses TRBV5-1 and TRBJ1-1, with a possible D match to TRBD1 (5 bases). CDR1 SGHRS and CDR2 YFSETQ come from the germline V gene. V was trimmed by 3 bases and J by 3 bases, leaving 21 bases between them. This CDR3 spans 17 amino acids. For the CDR3, the DNA is TGCGCCAGCAGCTCGAGGTCTAGTTGGGGCGCGGACACTGAAGCTTTCTTT. This gives the protein CASSSRSSWGADTEAFF.

This clone was recorded only once. The rearrangement joins TRBV18 to TRBJ2-5; D call uncertain. The V gene's germline CDR1 is KGHSH and CDR2 LQKENI. V lost 1 base and J 5 bases, leaving 5 bases between the germline ends. The CDR3 is made up of 12 amino acids. The CDR3 DNA is TGTGCCAGCTCACCACGCCGGGAGACCCAGTACTTC. Encoded protein: CASSPRRETQYF. The whole variable domain, remainder taken from reference TRBV18 and TRBJ2-5, is NAGVMQNPRHLVRRRGQEARLRCSPMKGHSHVYWYRQLPEEGLKFMVYLQKENIIDESGMPKERFSAEFPKEGPSILRIQQVVRGDSAAYFCASSPRRETQYFGPGTRLLVL.

CDR3 protein: CASSLWAGGLYEQYF. CDR3 DNA sequence: TGTGCCAGCAGTTTATGGGCGGGAGGGCTCTACGAGCAGTACTTC. The J gene is TRBJ2-7, the V gene TRBV27, with TRBD2 matching 9 bases. This CDR3 has 15 residues. Germline values: CDR1 MNHEY, CDR2 SMNVEV (reference sequence). The V and J ends lost 1 base and 3 bases, in that order; junction bases with no gene match: 4.

J is TRBJ2-3 and V is TRBV5-8; D perhaps matches TRBD2 (6 bases). Trimming pared 2 bases from V and 1 base from J, leaving 11 bases between. CDR1 and CDR2 (germline): SGHTS, YDEGEE. This CDR3 is built from 15 residues. In nucleotides, the CDR3 is TGTGCCAGCAGCTTTTTATTAGCGGGCACAGATACGCAGTATTTT. Its protein is CASSFLLAGTDTQYF. The full variable domain, in which reference TRBV5-8 and TRBJ2-3 provide the parts outside the CDR3, is EAGVTQSPTHLIKTRGQQATLRCSPISGHTSVYWYQQALGLGLQFLLWYDEGEERNRGNFPPRFSGRQFPNYSSELNVNALELEDSALYLCASSFLLAGTDTQYFGPGTRLTVL.

In this sample, this clone turned up once. The chain joins TRBV25-1 to TRBJ1-3, with D uncertain. The germline V gene encodes CDR1 MGHDK and CDR2 SYGVNS. Trimming left V 8 bases short and J 2 bases short, with 13 bases between. CDR3 length: 14 residues. The CDR3 coding sequence is TGTGCCAGCGCGCGAGGAGGGACTGGAAACACCATATATTTT. Translation gives CASARGGTGNTIYF.

This clone was detected once. V is TRBV9 and J is TRBJ1-6, with TRBD1 as a possible D gene (5 bases). This CDR3 contains 14 residues. V was cut by 0 bases and J by 6 bases, with 7 bases left in between. CDR1 is SGDLS and CDR2 is YYNGEE in the germline V gene. CDR3 DNA sequence: TGTGCCAGCAGCGTAGTGGGGGGTAATTCACCCCTCCACTTT. Protein product: CASSVVGGNSPLHF.

The V and J genes are TRBV4-2 and TRBJ2-1; 11 nucleotides line up with TRBD1. CDR1 LGHNA and CDR2 YNFKEQ come from the germline V gene. Losses at the gene ends were 1 base for V and 6 bases for J; bases not matched to a gene: 5. This CDR3 spans 16 amino acids. CDR3 DNA: TGTGCCAGCAGCCAAGCCGGGACAGGGGGTTTCAATGAGCAGTTCTTC. Translation gives CASSQAGTGGFNEQFF.

This clone was observed once. CDR3 coding DNA: TGTGCCAGCAGTTTAGTCCGCGTTCAGGGGGCGGGGGAGCAGTACTTC. It encodes CASSLVRVQGAGEQYF. This chain connects TRBV28 to TRBJ2-7; 8 bases are shared with TRBD1. The CDR3 is 16 residues long. With V trimmed by 2 bases and J by 7 bases, 13 bases remained unmatched. In germline, CDR1 is MDHEN, CDR2 SYDVKM.

The chain has TRBV15 and TRBJ1-1; D unclear. Trimming pared 5 bases from V and 1 base from J, leaving 8 bases between. The germline V gene has CDR1 LNHNV and CDR2 YYDKDF (reference sequence). This CDR3 region has 13 residues. The CDR3: CATSPVKNTEAFF. DNA of the CDR3: TGTGCCACCAGCCCAGTGAAGAACACTGAAGCTTTCTTT.

V gene TRBV9 combines with J gene TRBJ1-2, with 7 bases identical to TRBD1. The length of the CDR3 is 16 residues. The V and J ends lost 0 bases and 8 bases, in that order; junction bases with no gene match: 13. The germline V gene has CDR1 SGDLS and CDR2 YYNGEE. Here the CDR3 reads CASSVAEGAILGGYTF. In DNA form, the CDR3 reads TGTGCCAGCAGCGTAGCGGAGGGGGCGATTCTTGGGGGCTACACCTTC.

This clone was seen a single time. This chain links TRBV5-1 with TRBJ1-3; 8 bases fit TRBD1. Trimming removed 4 bases from V and 7 bases from J; junction bases left unmatched: 7. CDR3 length: 14 residues. CDR1 is SGHRS and CDR2 is YFSETQ in the germline V gene. The CDR3 is CASSMSGGSNTIYF. The CDR3 region has the DNA TGCGCCAGCAGCATGTCAGGGGGCTCTAACACCATATATTTT.

V usage is TRBV6-5 and J usage is TRBJ2-1; 10 bases agree with TRBD2. Trimming removed 7 bases from V and 6 bases from J; junction bases left unmatched: 9. In germline, CDR1 is MNHEY, CDR2 SVGAGI. This CDR3 is built from 15 residues. CDR3 amino acids: CASKPSGGAFNEQFF. The CDR3 bases are TGTGCCAGCAAACCCAGCGGGGGGGCCTTCAATGAGCAGTTCTTC.